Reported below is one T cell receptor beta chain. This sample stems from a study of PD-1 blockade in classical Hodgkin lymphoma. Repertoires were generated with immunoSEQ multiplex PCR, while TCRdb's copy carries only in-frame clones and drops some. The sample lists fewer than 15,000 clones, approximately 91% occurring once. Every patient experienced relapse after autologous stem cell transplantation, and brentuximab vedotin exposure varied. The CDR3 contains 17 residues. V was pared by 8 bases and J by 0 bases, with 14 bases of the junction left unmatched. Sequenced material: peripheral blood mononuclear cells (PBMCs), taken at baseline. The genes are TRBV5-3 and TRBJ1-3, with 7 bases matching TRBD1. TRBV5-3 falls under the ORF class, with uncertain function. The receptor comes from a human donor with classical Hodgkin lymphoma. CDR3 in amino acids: CASPDRARFSSGNTIYF. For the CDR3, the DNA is TGTGCCAGCCCAGACAGGGCACGATTTTCCTCTGGAAACACCATATATTTT.